What follows are 21 T cell receptor beta chains derived from one specimen sequenced in a study of PD-1 blockade in classical Hodgkin lymphoma. Method: immunoSEQ multiplex PCR; TCRdb's copy keeps in-frame clones and lacks some. The sample carries about 60,000 clones, more than 80% recorded once. Time point specified: cycle 4 day 1 (C4D1), after less than seven weeks of nivolumab. Each patient relapsed following autologous stem cell transplantation, and prior brentuximab vedotin exposure differed. Sample: peripheral blood mononuclear cells (PBMCs), taken before the fourth cycle of nivolumab. The receptors come from a human donor with classical Hodgkin lymphoma.

The CDR3 here is CASSRLAGVHEQFF. The CDR3 nucleotides are TGTGCCAGCAGTCGTCTAGCGGGAGTACATGAGCAGTTCTTC. The chain combines TRBV28 with TRBJ2-1; 10 bases are shared with TRBD2. This CDR3 has 14 residues. Germline CDR1 reads MDHEN; CDR2 reads SYDVKM. The V and J ends lost 5 bases and 8 bases, in that order; junction bases with no gene match: 6.

The V and J genes are TRBV20-1 and TRBJ1-2; tentative D call: TRBD1 (6 bases). CDR3 length: 11 amino acids. Germline CDR1 reads DFQATT; CDR2 reads SNEGSKA (reference sequence). V was clipped by 8 bases and J by 0 bases, with 7 bases between them. CDR3 sequence: CSPGANYGYTF. For the CDR3, the DNA is TGCAGTCCAGGGGCTAACTATGGCTACACCTTC.

The V call is TRBV6-6, the J call TRBJ2-4; 8 nucleotides align to TRBD1. The germline CDR1 and CDR2 sequences are MNHNY and SVGAGI (reference sequence). The CDR3 is made up of 15 amino acids. The trim removed 0 bases at V and 8 bases at J, leaving 6 bases unmatched. CDR3 in amino acids: CASSYSTGATYIQYF. The CDR3 region has the DNA TGTGCCAGCAGTTACTCGACAGGGGCTACTTACATTCAGTACTTC.

The chain couples TRBV15 to TRBJ2-1, with 7 bases lining up with TRBD1. V shed 4 bases and J 14 bases; nucleotides not matched to a gene: 11. CDR3 length: 13 amino acids. CDR1 LNHNV and CDR2 YYDKDF come from the germline V gene (reference sequence). This CDR3 reads CATSIGQGGREFF. The CDR3 region has the DNA TGTGCCACCAGCATAGGACAAGGGGGCCGAGAGTTCTTC.

The rearrangement links TRBV18 to TRBJ2-1, with 9 bases matching TRBD2. V trimming: 5 bases; J trimming: 1 base; junction bases outside the gene matches: 3. CDR1 and CDR2 from the germline V gene are KGHSH and LQKENI. CDR3 length: 15 residues. The CDR3 region is CASSALAGSYNEQFF. CDR3 in DNA: TGTGCCAGCTCAGCTCTAGCGGGGTCCTACAATGAGCAGTTCTTC.

The V call is TRBV5-1, the J call TRBJ2-5; D is perhaps TRBD1 or TRBD2 (5 bases each). The J call may be mistaken, given a closer DNA end match to TRBJ2-7. This CDR3 comprises 12 residues. CDR1 is SGHRS, CDR2 YFSETQ, per germline. CDR3 DNA: TGCGCCAGCAGCTTTGGGGGCTACGAGCAGTACTTC. Protein: CASSFGGYEQYF.

The V and J genes are TRBV5-1 and TRBJ2-6; the D is unclear. Germline CDR1 is SGHRS and CDR2 is YFSETQ. This CDR3 contains 17 residues. The V and J ends lost 0 bases and 0 bases respectively, with 10 bases between them. CDR3 bases: TGCGCCAGCAGCTTGGTTGGAGATAGCTCTGGGGCCAACGTCCTGACTTTC. Its translation: CASSLVGDSSGANVLTF.

The V and J genes are TRBV5-1 and TRBJ2-7, with 8 positions matching TRBD1. Germline-derived CDR1 and CDR2 are SGHRS and YFSETQ. The V gene end was trimmed by 6 bases and the J gene end by 4 bases; junction bases not matched to a gene: 12. This CDR3 has 15 residues. CDR3 sequence reads: CASTPNTGGQYEQYF. The CDR3 nucleotides are TGCGCCAGCACCCCGAATACAGGGGGTCAGTACGAGCAGTACTTC.

The chain recombines TRBV14 with TRBJ2-7; either TRBD1 or TRBD2 may supply D (5 bases each). Trimming removed 3 bases from V and 2 bases from J, with 11 bases in between. The CDR3 totals 14 residues. Germline V CDR1 and CDR2: SGHDN, FVKESK. CDR3 in amino acids: CASSHRDGAYEQYF. In DNA, the CDR3 is TGTGCCAGCAGCCACCGGGACGGGGCCTACGAGCAGTACTTC.

The V gene is TRBV28, the J gene TRBJ2-1; tentatively, D is TRBD1 (5 bases). This CDR3 is 13 amino acids long. Trimming stripped 7 bases from V and 5 bases from J, with 12 bases between. Per the germline V gene, CDR1 is MDHEN and CDR2 is SYDVKM. This CDR3 reads CASTTGANNEQFF. In DNA, the CDR3 is TGTGCCAGCACCACTGGGGCCAACAATGAGCAGTTCTTC.

The chain couples TRBV5-1 to TRBJ2-3; 12 bases align to TRBD2. The germline CDR1 and CDR2 sequences are SGHRS and YFSETQ. The CDR3 contains 16 residues. V dropped 0 bases and J dropped 2; count of bases not matched to a gene: 1. The CDR3, as DNA: TGCGCCAGCAGCTTGGGACTAGCGGGGGCCACAGATACGCAGTATTTT. It translates to CASSLGLAGATDTQYF. The full variable domain, with the rest looked up from reference TRBV5-1 and TRBJ2-3, is KAGVTQTPRYLIKTRGQQVTLSCSPISGHRSVSWYQQTPGQGLQFLFEYFSETQRNKGNFPGRFSGRQFSNSRSEMNVSTLELGDSALYLCASSLGLAGATDTQYFGPGTRLTVL.

V and J are TRBV27 and TRBJ2-5; 7 bases are shared with TRBD2. This CDR3 region has 13 residues. J gave up 9 bases and V 6 bases, and 10 bases lay outside the gene matches. Germline CDR1 is MNHEY and CDR2 is SMNVEV (reference sequence). CDR3 in amino acids: CASRASGPSAQYF. The DNA of the CDR3 is TGTGCCAGCAGGGCTAGCGGACCCTCGGCCCAGTACTTC.

The rearrangement uses TRBV19 and TRBJ1-1; no reliable D call. The CDR3 runs 14 residues. V gave up 1 base and J gave up 4 bases, with 10 bases separating them. CDR1 and CDR2 from the germline V gene are LNHDA and SQIVND (reference sequence). CDR3 region: CASSIGGSLTEAFF. Here the CDR3 DNA reads TGTGCCAGTAGTATAGGAGGGAGTCTCACTGAAGCTTTCTTT.

The chain joins TRBV29-1 to TRBJ2-7, with TRBD2 identical over 9 bases. Trimming removed 6 bases from V and 3 bases from J; junction bases left unmatched: 12. CDR1 is SQVTM, CDR2 ANQGSEA, per germline. The CDR3 covers 15 residues. CDR3 residues: CSVGIGTSFFYEQYF. The CDR3, as DNA: TGCAGCGTCGGGATCGGGACTAGCTTCTTCTACGAGCAGTACTTC.

V and J are TRBV10-1 and TRBJ2-4, with D uncertain. Germline values: CDR1 WNHNN, CDR2 SYGVQD (reference sequence). Trimming stripped 6 bases from V and 0 bases from J, with 15 bases between. This CDR3 comprises 16 residues. The CDR3 sequence: CASSLPAPVAKNIQYF. CDR3 in DNA: TGCGCCAGCAGCTTACCTGCTCCTGTAGCCAAAAACATTCAGTACTTC.

The chain is built from TRBV4-1 and TRBJ2-1; 11 bases are a match to TRBD2. CDR3 length: 15 residues. Trimming cost V 1 base and J 7 bases; bases outside gene matches: 3. CDR1 and CDR2 (germline): MGHRA, YSYEKL. The CDR3 spells CASSQGSGGGNEQFF. CDR3 coding DNA: TGCGCCAGCAGCCAAGGTAGCGGGGGGGGGAATGAGCAGTTCTTC.

The rearrangement links TRBV21-1 to TRBJ2-7; the table's D call, TRBD1, was not checked against the DNA. TRBV21-1 is tagged as a pseudogene. This CDR3 has 9 residues. The CDR3, as DNA: TGTGCCAAGATAGGACAGGCGGCATTC. Its translation is CAKIGQAAF.

This chain links TRBV7-9 with TRBJ1-1, with TRBD1 identical over 8 bases. The CDR3 has 14 residues. The ends lost 4 bases at V and 3 bases at J; junction bases unmatched: 4. Germline loops: CDR1 SEHNR, CDR2 FQNEAQ (reference sequence). The chain's CDR3 is CASSSQGADTEAFF. In DNA form, the CDR3 reads TGTGCCAGCAGCTCGCAGGGGGCGGACACTGAAGCTTTCTTT.

The chain carries TRBV19 and TRBJ1-5; 8 bases are shared with TRBD1. The CDR3 is 14 amino acids. Germline V lookup: CDR1 LNHDA, CDR2 SQIVND (reference sequence). V dropped 5 bases and J dropped 3; count of bases not matched to a gene: 3. Here the CDR3 reads CASSGQGANQPQHF. CDR3 bases: TGTGCCAGTAGTGGGCAGGGGGCCAATCAGCCCCAGCATTTT.

The chain uses TRBV9 and TRBJ2-1; 16 nucleotides agree with TRBD2. V shed 2 bases, J shed 1 base, and the junction held 6 bases outside the gene matches. The CDR3 consists of 19 residues. Germline assignment: CDR1 SGDLS and CDR2 YYNGEE. CDR3 residues: CASSVGTSGRVVSYNEQFF. The DNA of the CDR3 is TGTGCCAGCAGCGTCGGGACTAGCGGGAGGGTGGTGTCCTACAATGAGCAGTTCTTC. The full variable domain, its missing parts supplied by reference TRBV9 and TRBJ2-1, is DSGVTQTPKHLITATGQRVTLRCSPRSGDLSVYWYQQSLDQGLQFLIQYYNGEERAKGNILERFSAQQFPDLHSELNLSSLELGDSALYFCASSVGTSGRVVSYNEQFFGPGTRLTVL.

The chain employs TRBV7-9 and TRBJ1-3; D perhaps matches TRBD1 (6 bases). The CDR3 consists of 14 residues. V was pared by 5 bases and J by 2 bases, with 10 bases between. Germline lookup yields CDR1 SEHNR and CDR2 FQNEAQ (reference sequence). The CDR3 nucleotides are TGTGCCAGCAGCCGATCAGGGGCTGGAAACACCATATATTTT. Translated: CASSRSGAGNTIYF. The full variable domain, completed using reference TRBV7-9 and TRBJ1-3, is DTGVSQNPRHKITKRGQNVTFRCDPISEHNRLYWYRQTLGQGPEFLTYFQNEAQLEKSRLLSDRFSAERPKGSFSTLEIQRTEQGDSAMYLCASSRSGAGNTIYFGEGSWLTVV.